The 19 T cell receptor beta chains below come from one sample, sequenced in a study of control samples from healthy donors and cancer patients. Profiling relied on immunoSEQ multiplex PCR, and the TCRdb table lists in-frame clones only, not all of them. The sample includes about 47,000 clones, approximately 80% of them seen just once. Source material: blood. These receptors originate from a man between 70 and 80 years old in good health.

V usage is TRBV27 and J usage is TRBJ2-2; 9 bases fit TRBD2. Trimming took 2 bases from V and 4 from J; bases not matched to a gene: 2. The CDR3 is 15 residues long. CDR1 and CDR2 from the germline V gene are MNHEY and SMNVEV (reference sequence). The CDR3 DNA reads TGTGCCAGCAGTTTAGAACTAGCGGGCACCGGGGAGCTGTTTTTT. Translated, it gives CASSLELAGTGELFF.

This chain connects TRBV30 to TRBJ1-1, with D hard to call. CDR1 GTSNPN and CDR2 SVGIG come from the germline V gene (reference sequence). The CDR3 totals 15 residues. Trimming pared 3 bases from V and 5 bases from J, leaving 19 bases between. The chain's CDR3 is CAWSLGSSRGTEAFF. Written as DNA, the CDR3 is TGTGCCTGGAGCCTCGGAAGCTCCCGAGGTACTGAAGCTTTCTTT.

The chain couples TRBV10-3 to TRBJ2-2, with 8 bases matching TRBD2. Germline V CDR1 and CDR2: ENHRY, SYGVKD. The V gene end was trimmed by 3 bases and the J gene end by 6 bases; junction bases not matched to a gene: 6. The CDR3 consists of 15 residues. CDR3: CAISDGGVASGELFF. CDR3 bases: TGTGCCATCAGTGACGGGGGGGTAGCCTCCGGGGAGCTGTTTTTT.

Here the CDR3 DNA reads TGTGCCAGCAGCTTAGGGCAGGGTAGCAATCAGCCCCAGCATTTT. Protein sequence: CASSLGQGSNQPQHF. The J gene is TRBJ1-5, the V gene TRBV7-9; TRBD1 is a possible D gene (5 bases). Germline CDR1 is SEHNR and CDR2 is FQNEAQ (reference sequence). This CDR3 contains 15 residues. With 1 base removed from V and 0 bases from J, the gap between germline ends came to 7 bases.

This sequence joins TRBV5-1 and TRBJ1-2; 7 nucleotides align to TRBD1. V was clipped by 0 bases and J by 4 bases; unmatched bases: 3. The CDR3 runs 14 residues. Germline lookup yields CDR1 SGHRS and CDR2 YFSETQ. For the CDR3, the DNA is TGCGCCAGCAGCTTGGATGCAGGGGGCTATGGCTACACCTTC. Its translation: CASSLDAGGYGYTF.

This rearrangement joins TRBV2 to TRBJ1-6; the D is unclear. The CDR3 covers 14 residues. V was cut by 7 bases and J by 7 bases, with 14 bases left in between. Per the germline V gene, CDR1 is SNHLY and CDR2 is FYNNEI. CDR3 sequence (DNA): TGTGCCAGCAAATCCTATGGACTGAATTCACCCCTCCACTTT. This codes for CASKSYGLNSPLHF.

The V gene is TRBV18, the J gene TRBJ2-3; D is unclear. The V end lost 3 bases, the J end lost 0 bases, and 7 bases lay between the germline ends. CDR3 length equals 14 residues. From germline, CDR1 is KGHSH and CDR2 LQKENI. The CDR3 DNA reads as TGTGCCAGCTCACCGGATAGGAGCACAGATACGCAGTATTTT. It is translated as CASSPDRSTDTQYF. Full variable domain (missing parts from reference TRBV18 and TRBJ2-3): NAGVMQNPRHLVRRRGQEARLRCSPMKGHSHVYWYRQLPEEGLKFMVYLQKENIIDESGMPKERFSAEFPKEGPSILRIQQVVRGDSAAYFCASSPDRSTDTQYFGPGTRLTVL.

This chain links TRBV6-1 with TRBJ2-7; no firm D call. V was shortened by 3 bases and J by 6 bases, with 9 bases between the two germline ends. CDR1 MNHNS and CDR2 SASEGT come from the germline V gene. The CDR3 totals 12 residues. CDR3 sequence reads: CASSDGRSEQYF. CDR3 DNA sequence: TGTGCCAGCAGTGACGGCAGGAGCGAGCAGTACTTC.

The V call is TRBV5-1, the J call TRBJ1-1; D call uncertain. From germline, CDR1 is SGHRS and CDR2 YFSETQ. The V end was cut by 0 bases, the J end by 2 bases, with 11 bases between. The CDR3 totals 15 residues. DNA of the CDR3: TGCGCCAGCAGCTTGGGAGAAAGATATAACACTGAAGCTTTCTTT. This sequence encodes CASSLGERYNTEAFF.

This clone showed up just a few times. V is TRBV10-3 and J is TRBJ2-3; D ambiguous. The CDR3 is made up of 13 amino acids. Germline V gene sequence: CDR1 ENHRY, CDR2 SYGVKD. V shed 2 bases and J shed 6 bases, with 9 bases lying between them. The CDR3 DNA is TGTGCCATCAGTGAGCCACGACGGGATACGCAGTATTTT. This sequence encodes CAISEPRRDTQYF.

The chain combines TRBV6-7 with TRBJ2-5, with 14 bases matching TRBD2. TRBV6-7 is given ORF status, its function remaining uncertain. This CDR3 comprises 18 residues. V dropped 10 bases and J dropped 5; count of bases not matched to a gene: 18. The CDR3 DNA is TGTGCCATCGCGGGACAACGGACTAGCGGGGGGAAGGGGGAGACCCAGTACTTC. Translated: CAIAGQRTSGGKGETQYF.

The sample holds a few counts of this clone. The gene calls are TRBV6-5 and TRBJ2-3, with no clear D. Germline V CDR1 and CDR2: MNHEY, SVGAGI. The CDR3 length is 14 residues. Deletions cut 6 bases from V and 0 bases from J, with 10 bases between. The CDR3 is CASRFQASTDTQYF. The CDR3 bases are TGTGCCAGCAGGTTTCAGGCTAGCACAGATACGCAGTATTTT.

The rearrangement joins TRBV6-5 to TRBJ1-1; TRBD1 matches at 9 bases. Trimming cost V 5 bases and J 5 bases; bases outside gene matches: 6. Looked up from germline, CDR1 is MNHEY and CDR2 is SVGAGI. The CDR3 is made up of 14 amino acids. The CDR3 coding sequence is TGTGCCAGCAGTATACAGGGGGCGGGGACTGAAGCTTTCTTT. This codes for CASSIQGAGTEAFF.

The chain combines TRBV9 with TRBJ2-1, with 11 bases lining up with TRBD2. The CDR3 has 15 residues. Per germline, CDR1 SGDLS and CDR2 YYNGEE. Losses at the gene ends were 3 bases for V and 7 bases for J; bases not matched to a gene: 6. CDR3 amino acids: CASSGTSGSRNEQFF. CDR3 bases: TGTGCCAGCAGCGGTACTAGCGGGAGTCGGAATGAGCAGTTCTTC.

The chain recombines TRBV30 with TRBJ2-1, with 7 bases lining up with TRBD2. In germline, CDR1 is GTSNPN, CDR2 SVGIG (reference sequence). The CDR3 runs 13 residues. J lost 9 bases, V lost 0 bases, and 5 bases had no gene match. CDR3 loop: CAWSVLGGIEQFF. For the CDR3, the DNA is TGTGCCTGGAGTGTATTGGGGGGGATTGAGCAGTTCTTC.

The chain joins TRBV28 to TRBJ1-5; TRBD1 is a possible D gene (5 bases). The CDR3 has 14 residues. CDR1 is MDHEN, CDR2 SYDVKM, per germline. V lost 3 bases and J lost 2, with 8 bases in between. The CDR3 DNA is TGTGCCAGCAGTTTCGGGGACGGCAATCAGCCCCAGCATTTT. Translated, it gives CASSFGDGNQPQHF.

This sequence joins TRBV6-5 and TRBJ2-3, with D unclear. V dropped 7 bases and J dropped 2 bases, with 10 bases sitting between them. CDR3 length: 13 amino acids. The germline CDR1 and CDR2 sequences are MNHEY and SVGAGI. CDR3 in DNA: TGTGCCAGCACCGTGGGCTACACAGATACGCAGTATTTT. Translation: CASTVGYTDTQYF.

The gene calls are TRBV10-3 and TRBJ2-1; TRBD2 might be the D (6 bases). The CDR3 sequence is 16 residues long. In germline, CDR1 is ENHRY, CDR2 SYGVKD. V was shortened by 11 bases and J by 0 bases, with 20 bases between the two germline ends. The CDR3 loop reads CASKPQDGSSYNEQFF. In DNA form, the CDR3 reads TGTGCCTCCAAACCCCAGGACGGGAGCTCCTACAATGAGCAGTTCTTC.

This clone was observed once. This chain links TRBV11-1 with TRBJ1-1; D unresolved. The CDR3 is 13 amino acids. CDR1 SGHAT and CDR2 FQDESV come from the germline V gene (reference sequence). Trimming took 5 bases from V and 7 from J, leaving 14 bases between them. The CDR3: CASSPLSYGEAFF. The CDR3 DNA is TGTGCCAGCAGCCCCCTTAGCTATGGTGAAGCTTTCTTT.